The 6 T cell receptor beta chains reported below all come from one sample, sequenced in a study of response to subunit inactivated influenza vaccine. A single record per CDR3 protein comes from TCRdb applying MiXCR to the RT-PCR reads. The sample consists of hundreds of thousands of distinct CDR3 sequences, approximately 14% of them appearing once. The sample was PBMCs from blood, taken roughly 2 weeks before vaccination. The receptors shown here come from a man aged 45-60 years who received an inactivated influenza vaccine.

In this sample, this clonotype turned up a few times. V gene TRBV6-2 or TRBV6-3 combines with J gene TRBJ1-2, with D unclear. Germline CDR1 and CDR2: MNHEY and SVGEGT. The V and J ends lost 2 bases and 4 bases respectively, with 8 bases between them. This CDR3 spans 13 amino acids. The DNA for the CDR3 is TGTGCCAGCAGTTACCGGCGCCTCTATGGCTACACCTTC. Translation gives CASSYRRLYGYTF.

The gene calls are TRBV3-1 and TRBJ2-6; no clear D gene. Trimming shortened V by 2 bases and J by 1 base, and 6 bases separated the two germline ends. Per germline, CDR1 LGHDT and CDR2 YNNKEL (reference sequence). The CDR3 has 15 amino acids. In DNA form, the CDR3 reads TGTGCCAGCAGCCAATGGGCTTCTGGGGCCAACGTCCTGACTTTC. It translates to CASSQWASGANVLTF.

Ten or more counts support this clonotype. This chain joins TRBV3-1 and TRBJ2-5; 11 nucleotides agree with TRBD2. Trimming removed 2 bases from V and 1 base from J; junction bases left unmatched: 9. Germline V lookup: CDR1 LGHDT, CDR2 YNNKEL (reference sequence). CDR3 length: 18 residues. The chain's CDR3 is CASSQPGSGTSGQETQYF. The CDR3, as DNA: TGTGCCAGCAGCCAACCGGGGTCTGGGACTAGCGGCCAAGAGACCCAGTACTTC.

The rearrangement links TRBV20-1 to TRBJ1-5; 12 bases are shared with TRBD1. The V segment lost 3 bases and the J segment 10 bases; nucleotides outside the gene matches: 10. Germline V gives CDR1 DFQATT, CDR2 SNEGSKA (reference sequence). The CDR3 runs 15 residues. The CDR3 coding sequence is TGCAGTGCTAGGACTGGGGGGGGACAGGGGGCTCCCCAGCATTTT. Protein product: CSARTGGGQGAPQHF.

Many counts were recorded for this clonotype. This rearrangement joins TRBV6-1 to TRBJ1-1, with D possibly being TRBD1 (5 bases). Germline CDR1 MNHNS, CDR2 SASEGT. The CDR3 has 12 residues. V shed 3 bases and J shed 8 bases, with 10 bases lying between them. The CDR3 DNA is TGTGCCAGCAGTGAGGGCAGGGCAGAAGCTTTCTTT. This gives the protein CASSEGRAEAFF.

Only a few counts were recorded for this clonotype. This sequence joins TRBV5-1 and TRBJ2-2, with D perhaps matching TRBD2 (5 bases). Germline loops: CDR1 SGHRS, CDR2 YFSETQ. The V and J ends lost 4 bases and 0 bases respectively, with 10 bases between them. CDR3 length: 15 amino acids. This CDR3 is CASSRSGANTGELFF. In DNA form, the CDR3 reads TGCGCCAGCAGCCGGAGCGGCGCGAACACCGGGGAGCTGTTTTTT. The complete variable domain, with remaining parts taken from reference TRBV5-1 and TRBJ2-2, reads KAGVTQTPRYLIKTRGQQVTLSCSPISGHRSVSWYQQTPGQGLQFLFEYFSETQRNKGNFPGRFSGRQFSNSRSEMNVSTLELGDSALYLCASSRSGANTGELFFGEGSRLTVL.